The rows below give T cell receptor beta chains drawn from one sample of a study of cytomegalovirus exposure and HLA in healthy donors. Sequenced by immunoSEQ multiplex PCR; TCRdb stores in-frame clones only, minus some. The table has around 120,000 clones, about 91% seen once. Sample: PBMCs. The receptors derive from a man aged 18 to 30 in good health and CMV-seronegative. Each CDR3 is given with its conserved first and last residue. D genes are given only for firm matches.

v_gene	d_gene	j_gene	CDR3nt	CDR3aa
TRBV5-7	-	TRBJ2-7	TGTGCCAGCAGCTTGGGGCAGGCGAATAGCTCCTACGAGCAGTACTTC	CASSLGQANSSYEQYF
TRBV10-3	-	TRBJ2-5	TGTGCCATCAGCGGGGACACAGGATCCGGTGAGACCCAGTACTTC	CAISGDTGSGETQYF
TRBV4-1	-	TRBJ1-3	TGCGCCAGCAGCCAAGAAGGGGTCCGCTCTGGAAACACCATATATTTT	CASSQEGVRSGNTIYF
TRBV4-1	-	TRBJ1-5	TGCGCCAGCAGCCCCACAGCGGGAGGGCCAAATCAGCCCCAGCATTTT	CASSPTAGGPNQPQHF
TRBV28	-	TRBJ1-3	TGTGCCAGCAGTCCTCGTGTAGGGGGGGCCTCTGGAAACACCATATATTTT	CASSPRVGGASGNTIYF
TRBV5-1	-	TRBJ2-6	TGCGCCAGCAGTTCTTTATCCTCTGGGGCCAACGTCCTGACTTTC	CASSSLSSGANVLTF
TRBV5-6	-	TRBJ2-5	TGTGCCAGCAGCGACGGGGTCCAAGAGACCCAGTACTTC	CASSDGVQETQYF
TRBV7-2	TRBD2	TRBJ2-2	TGTGCCAGCAGCAAATCCGGGACTAGCGGGGGAGGCGGGGAGCTGTTTTTT	CASSKSGTSGGGGELFF
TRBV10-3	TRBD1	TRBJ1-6	TGTGCCATCAGCGATAGGACAGGGGGTAATTCACCCCTCCACTTT	CAISDRTGGNSPLHF
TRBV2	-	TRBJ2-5	TGTGCCAGCAGTGATTCAGTCCATACGGGGTCTGAGACCCAGTACTTC	CASSDSVHTGSETQYF
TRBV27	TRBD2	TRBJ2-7	TGTGCCAGCAGTCCGGGACTAGGGCGTATCTACGAGCAGTACTTC	CASSPGLGRIYEQYF
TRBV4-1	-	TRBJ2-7	TGCGCCAGCAGCTTCCGGGGGGCGCCTGGGGTTTACGAGCAGTACTTC	CASSFRGAPGVYEQYF
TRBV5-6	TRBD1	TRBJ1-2	TGTGCCAGCAGGAGGACAGGGGCATATGGCTACACCTTC	CASRRTGAYGYTF
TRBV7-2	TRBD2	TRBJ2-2	TGTGCCAGCAGCCGCGCGGGACTAGCTTTGCCCGGGGAGCTGTTTTTT	CASSRAGLALPGELFF
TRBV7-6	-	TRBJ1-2	TGTGCCAGCAGCCCCGGCAGGAACTATGGCTACACCTTC	CASSPGRNYGYTF
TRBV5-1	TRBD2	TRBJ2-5	TGCGCCAGCAGTGGGACTAGCGGGGGGGCCCAAGAGACCCAGTACTTC	CASSGTSGGAQETQYF
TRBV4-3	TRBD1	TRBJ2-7	TGCGCCAGCAGCCAGGCTTGGACAGGTGATGCCTACGAGCAGTACTTC	CASSQAWTGDAYEQYF